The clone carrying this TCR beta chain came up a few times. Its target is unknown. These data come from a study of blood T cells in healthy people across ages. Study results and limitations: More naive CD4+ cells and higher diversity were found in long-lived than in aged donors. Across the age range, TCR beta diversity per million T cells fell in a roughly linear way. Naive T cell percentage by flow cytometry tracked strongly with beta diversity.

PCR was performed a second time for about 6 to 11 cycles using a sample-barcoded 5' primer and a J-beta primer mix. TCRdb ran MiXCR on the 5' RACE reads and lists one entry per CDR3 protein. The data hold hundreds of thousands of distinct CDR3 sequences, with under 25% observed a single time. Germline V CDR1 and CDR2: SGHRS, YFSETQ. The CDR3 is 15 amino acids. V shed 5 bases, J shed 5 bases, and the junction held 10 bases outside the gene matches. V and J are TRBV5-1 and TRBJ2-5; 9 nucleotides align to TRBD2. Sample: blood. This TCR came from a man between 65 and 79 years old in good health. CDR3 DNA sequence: TGCGCCAGCAGTCGAGAACTAGCGGGTCGGGAGACCCAGTACTTC. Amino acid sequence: CASSRELAGRETQYF.